The 9 T cell receptor beta chains below all came from one sample that was sequenced in a study of response to subunit inactivated influenza vaccine. A single record per CDR3 protein comes from TCRdb applying MiXCR to the RT-PCR reads. The sample holds under 850,000 distinct CDR3 sequences, roughly 20% seen once. The sample in question was PBMCs from blood, obtained around 5 days after vaccination. The receptors come from a man aged 50-60 years who received an inactivated influenza vaccine.

The sample holds one count of this clonotype. The chain recombines TRBV20-1 with TRBJ2-1; D is perhaps TRBD1 (6 bases). V lost 6 bases to trimming and J lost 4 bases, with 19 bases between them. In germline, CDR1 is DFQATT, CDR2 SNEGSKA (reference sequence). The CDR3 has 15 residues. The CDR3 is CSATGQGLWYNEQFF. The CDR3 bases are TGCAGTGCCACGGGCCAGGGGTTGTGGTACAATGAGCAGTTCTTC.

Only a few counts were recorded for this clonotype. The chain combines TRBV7-9 with TRBJ2-3; either TRBD1 or TRBD2 may supply D (5 bases each). Looked up from germline, CDR1 is SEHNR and CDR2 is FQNEAQ (reference sequence). Trimming removed 5 bases from V and 1 base from J, with 10 bases in between. The CDR3 sequence is 14 residues long. For the CDR3, the DNA is TGTGCCAGCAGCGACCTGGGGGGCACAGATACGCAGTATTTT. Its protein is CASSDLGGTDTQYF.

This clonotype was counted only a few times. The chain combines TRBV12-3 or TRBV12-4 with TRBJ2-7, with D unclear. V lost 3 bases, J lost 4 bases, and 7 bases lay in between. The CDR3 consists of 12 residues. The CDR3 nucleotides read TGTGCCAGCAGTTTTTTCTGGTACGAGCAGTACTTC. Translated: CASSFFWYEQYF.

This clonotype was observed a handful of times. The CDR3 loop is CASSLVDRGIRDEKLFF. The CDR3, as DNA: TGCGCCAGCAGCTTGGTGGACAGGGGGATTCGTGATGAAAAACTGTTTTTT. This sequence joins TRBV5-1 and TRBJ1-4, with TRBD1 matching over 10 bases. V was pared by 0 bases and J by 6 bases, with 8 bases of the junction left unmatched. In germline, CDR1 is SGHRS, CDR2 YFSETQ. The CDR3 totals 17 residues.

The table lists this clonotype with a few counts. The J gene is TRBJ2-5, the V gene TRBV29-1; TRBD2 agrees at 10 bases. The CDR3 consists of 13 residues. The V segment lost 8 bases and the J segment 5 bases; nucleotides outside the gene matches: 8. Germline assignment: CDR1 SQVTM and CDR2 ANQGSEA. This CDR3 reads CSSCTSGVETQYF. The CDR3 DNA follows: TGCAGCAGCTGCACTAGCGGGGTTGAGACCCAGTACTTC.

The genes are TRBV7-9 and TRBJ2-1; TRBD2 might be the D (5 bases). The germline V gene has CDR1 SEHNR and CDR2 FQNEAQ (reference sequence). Between the trimmed V and J ends, which lost 5 bases and 0 bases, there was a span of 14 bases. CDR3 size: 16 residues. The CDR3 DNA is TGTGCCAGCAGCCGTACCGGGGATAGCTCCTACAATGAGCAGTTCTTC. It is translated as CASSRTGDSSYNEQFF.

The chain links TRBV6-1 to TRBJ1-1; a weak D match, TRBD1 (5 bases). This CDR3 region has 16 residues. Trimming left V 2 bases short and J 5 bases short, with 18 bases between. Germline CDR1 reads MNHNS; CDR2 reads SASEGT. The CDR3 coding sequence is TGTGCCAGCAGTGAAAGGGGCTGGGAAGGATCTACTGAAGCTTTCTTT. Protein sequence: CASSERGWEGSTEAFF.

The CDR3 sequence: CSARGFNYGYTF. As DNA, the CDR3 is TGCAGTGCTAGAGGATTTAACTATGGCTACACCTTC. The gene calls are TRBV20-1 and TRBJ1-2; no firm D call. Germline CDR1 and CDR2: DFQATT and SNEGSKA (reference sequence). This CDR3 is 12 amino acids long. V was shortened by 1 base and J by 1 base, with 4 bases between the two germline ends.

The sample holds a few counts of this clonotype. The chain joins TRBV12-3 or TRBV12-4 to TRBJ2-5, with D perhaps TRBD1 or TRBD2 (6 bases each). This CDR3 has 14 amino acids. The V gene lost 5 bases and the J gene lost 7 bases, with 17 bases spanning the gap. Here the CDR3 DNA reads TGTGCCAGCAGTCAATCCGGGGGCGCGGGGACCCAGTACTTC. Its translation is CASSQSGGAGTQYF.